These 27 T cell receptor beta chains were all obtained from the same sample, sequenced in a study of blood T cells in healthy people across ages. A second roughly 6 to 11 cycle PCR used barcoded and J-beta primers. Each CDR3 protein is one row after TCRdb ran MiXCR on the 5' RACE reads. Among about 940,000 distinct CDR3 sequences listed, roughly 50% were seen once. Material: blood. The receptor source for this set is a man younger than 40 in good health.

The CDR3 DNA sequence: TGTGCCAGCAGCTGGGGCACCTCCTACAATGAGCAGTTCTTC. This codes for CASSWGTSYNEQFF. The V and J genes are TRBV7-9 and TRBJ2-1; D is perhaps TRBD1 (5 bases). The CDR3 extends over 14 amino acids. CDR1 SEHNR and CDR2 FQNEAQ come from the germline V gene (reference sequence). The V gene lost 4 bases and the J gene lost 0 bases, with 7 bases spanning the gap.

The CDR3 spells CASSLGAGFMNVLTF. The CDR3, as DNA: TGTGCCAGCAGCCTAGGGGCAGGTTTTATGAACGTCCTGACTTTC. The chain uses TRBV7-9 and TRBJ2-6; possibly TRBD1 for D (5 bases). The V end was cut by 5 bases, the J end by 10 bases, with 18 bases between. CDR3 length: 15 amino acids. Germline V gene lookup returns CDR1 SEHNR and CDR2 FQNEAQ (reference sequence).

This clonotype was found a few times. This chain uses TRBV20-1 with TRBJ2-1, with TRBD2 identical over 9 bases. This CDR3 is built from 16 residues. Germline V CDR1 and CDR2: DFQATT, SNEGSKA (reference sequence). The junction had 11 bases not matched to a gene; V was cut back by 4 bases and J by 4 bases. CDR3 sequence: CSATLGAGGRYNEQFF. The CDR3 region has the DNA TGCAGTGCTACCCTGGGGGCGGGGGGGCGTTACAATGAGCAGTTCTTC.

The chain couples TRBV9 to TRBJ2-1; the D gene is possibly TRBD2 (7 bases). The CDR3 extends over 16 amino acids. The V and J ends lost 2 bases and 2 bases respectively, with 14 bases between them. Germline values: CDR1 SGDLS, CDR2 YYNGEE. CDR3 protein: CASSVIGGGPYNEQFF. The CDR3 DNA is TGTGCCAGCAGCGTTATAGGGGGGGGCCCCTACAATGAGCAGTTCTTC.

V usage is TRBV2 and J usage is TRBJ1-4; TRBD1 matches at 9 bases. Looked up from germline, CDR1 is SNHLY and CDR2 is FYNNEI. The CDR3 is made up of 13 amino acids. V shed 5 bases, J shed 14 bases, and the junction held 9 bases outside the gene matches. CDR3 residues: CASSQGQGYYLFF. DNA for the CDR3: TGTGCCAGCAGTCAAGGACAGGGGTATTATCTGTTTTTT.

This chain joins TRBV2 and TRBJ1-1; maybe TRBD1 (5 bases). Trimming removed 7 bases at V and 1 base at J, with 10 bases between. Germline V gene lookup returns CDR1 SNHLY and CDR2 FYNNEI. This CDR3 comprises 13 residues. As DNA, the CDR3 is TGTGCCAGCAACCAGGGCGGGAACACTGAAGCTTTCTTT. This gives the protein CASNQGGNTEAFF.

This clonotype has only one observation. This chain links TRBV20-1 with TRBJ2-5, with 7 bases fitting TRBD2. The V gene end was trimmed by 0 bases and the J gene end by 4 bases; junction bases not matched to a gene: 11. The CDR3 has 16 residues. The germline gives CDR1 DFQATT, CDR2 SNEGSKA (reference sequence). CDR3 protein: CSARDFKGSGGETQYF. The CDR3 region has the DNA TGCAGTGCTAGAGATTTTAAGGGGTCGGGAGGAGAGACCCAGTACTTC.

Note on this clonotype: The junction differs from germline at one of its ends, possibly a read error. The chain is built from TRBV6-2 or TRBV6-3 and TRBJ2-7, with 13 nucleotides matching TRBD2. Germline V lookup: CDR1 MNHEY, CDR2 SVGEGT. The CDR3 sequence is 18 residues long. The CDR3 DNA sequence: TGTGCCAGTAGTTACATTTCGGGACTAGCGGGGAGCTCCTACGAGCAGTACTTC. It translates to CASSYISGLAGSSYEQYF.

The chain uses TRBV6-5 and TRBJ2-3, with D uncertain. This CDR3 spans 16 amino acids. The V end lost 5 bases, the J end lost 3 bases, and 18 bases lay between the germline ends. Germline assignment: CDR1 MNHEY and CDR2 SVGAGI. The CDR3 coding sequence is TGTGCCAGCAGTCTAGGCGGTTTGCCGCGAACAGATACGCAGTATTTT. This sequence encodes CASSLGGLPRTDTQYF.

V and J are TRBV7-3 and TRBJ1-1; D is undetermined. Trimming pared 4 bases from V and 4 bases from J, leaving 7 bases between. This CDR3 spans 12 amino acids. Germline values: CDR1 SGHTA, CDR2 FQGTGA. The CDR3 region has the DNA TGTGCCAGCAGCTCCCTGGGCACTGAAGCTTTCTTT. Its protein product is CASSSLGTEAFF.

Here the CDR3 DNA reads TGTGCCAGCAGTTACGGGGTTCGAGGAACGCAGTATTTT. Its protein is CASSYGVRGTQYF. The rearrangement uses TRBV27 and TRBJ2-3; possible D gene TRBD2, 5 bases. V lost 4 bases, J lost 9 bases, and 14 bases lay in between. Per the germline V gene, CDR1 is MNHEY and CDR2 is SMNVEV (reference sequence). The CDR3 runs to 13 residues.

The V gene is TRBV12-3 or TRBV12-4, the J gene TRBJ2-3; D is uncertain. V was cut by 8 bases and J by 2 bases, with 8 bases left in between. The CDR3 is made up of 12 amino acids. The CDR3 loop reads CASVGYTDTQYF. The CDR3 DNA is TGTGCCAGCGTCGGATACACAGATACGCAGTATTTT.

In the case of this clonotype: A read error may account for a junction end that differs from germline. The V call is TRBV3-1, the J call TRBJ2-5; D not resolved. The tail of the sequence fits TRBJ2-7 better, so the J call may be wrong. Per germline, CDR1 LGHDT and CDR2 YNNKEL (reference sequence). The CDR3 runs 12 residues. The CDR3 nucleotides are TGTGCCAGCAGCCCCGACTCCTGCGAGCAGTACTTC. It is translated as CASSPDSCEQYF.

The genes are TRBV7-2 and TRBJ1-2; D unclear. CDR3 size: 13 residues. Looked up from germline, CDR1 is SGHTA and CDR2 is FQGNSA. V was cut by 5 bases and J by 7 bases, with 14 bases left in between. CDR3 nucleotides: TGTGCCAGCAGCATACCCACGATGGGTGGCTACACCTTC. This gives the protein CASSIPTMGGYTF.

The rearrangement uses TRBV29-1 and TRBJ2-2; tentative D call: TRBD1 (6 bases). V lost 7 bases to trimming and J lost 0 bases, with 18 bases between them. This CDR3 contains 16 residues. Germline V gene sequence: CDR1 SQVTM, CDR2 ANQGSEA. DNA of the CDR3: TGCAGCGCTTTGGGGTCCGGGACACCGAACACCGGGGAGCTGTTTTTT. As protein: CSALGSGTPNTGELFF.

This clonotype was recorded a few times. The rearrangement links TRBV2 to TRBJ2-5, with TRBD2 matching 8 bases. CDR3 size: 17 residues. Germline CDR1 is SNHLY and CDR2 is FYNNEI. With 3 bases clipped from V and 5 bases from J, the junction kept 14 bases outside the gene matches. This chain's CDR3 is CASSDGGTRGIRETQYF. The CDR3 nucleotides are TGTGCCAGCAGTGATGGAGGGACTAGAGGAATCCGGGAGACCCAGTACTTC.

Regarding this clonotype: The junction does not match germline at one end; this may be a read error. The chain links TRBV5-5 to TRBJ2-1, with a tentative D call TRBD1 (6 bases). The CDR3 loop spans 14 amino acids. Per the germline V gene, CDR1 is SGHKS and CDR2 is YYEKEE (reference sequence). The CDR3 DNA reads TGTGCCAGCAGAGGGGGTTGGGGCTACAATGGGCAGTTCTTC. Its translation is CASRGGWGYNGQFF.

The rearrangement links TRBV7-2 to TRBJ2-7; D is undetermined. Germline-derived CDR1 and CDR2 are SGHTA and FQGNSA. This CDR3 is built from 14 residues. V lost 5 bases to trimming and J lost 5 bases, with 16 bases between them. The CDR3 loop reads CASSRPGQAHEQYF. The CDR3 DNA follows: TGTGCCAGCAGCCGCCCCGGCCAAGCCCACGAGCAGTACTTC.

The chain links TRBV6-2 or TRBV6-3 to TRBJ2-5; D may be TRBD2 (6 bases). The CDR3 has 14 residues. Trimming took off 7 bases at V and 5 bases at J, with 17 bases between the two ends. Looked up from germline, CDR1 is MNHEY and CDR2 is SVGEGT. The CDR3 sequence is CASNMRGNGETQYF. The CDR3 bases are TGTGCCAGCAATATGCGGGGAAACGGGGAGACCCAGTACTTC.

V and J are TRBV27 and TRBJ2-3; possibly TRBD1 or TRBD2 for D (5 bases each). Germline assignment: CDR1 MNHEY and CDR2 SMNVEV (reference sequence). V was pared by 4 bases and J by 3 bases, with 17 bases between. There are 16 residues in the CDR3. The CDR3 bases are TGTGCCAGCAGTTCCACCGGGGCAGGGATAACAGATACGCAGTATTTT. Its translation is CASSSTGAGITDTQYF.

V usage is TRBV2 and J usage is TRBJ1-5; the match to TRBD1 covers 9 bases. The CDR3 extends over 15 amino acids. Germline CDR1 reads SNHLY; CDR2 reads FYNNEI. V gave up 6 bases and J gave up 2 bases; unmatched junction bases: 5. For the CDR3, the DNA is TGTGCCAGCAGAGTACGGACAGGGGGCAATCAGCCCCAGCATTTT. Protein product: CASRVRTGGNQPQHF.

This clonotype was recorded a few times. This CDR3 is CASSFSGGAYYEQYF. In DNA, the CDR3 is TGTGCCAGCAGCTTCTCAGGGGGCGCGTACTACGAGCAGTACTTC. V usage is TRBV7-9 and J usage is TRBJ2-5; TRBD1 aligns across 8 bases. The J call may be incorrect, as the DNA end agrees better with TRBJ2-7. CDR1 and CDR2 from the germline V gene are SEHNR and FQNEAQ (reference sequence). The CDR3 covers 15 residues.

The rearrangement joins TRBV7-2 to TRBJ2-5; D uncertain. Trimming removed 6 bases at V and 1 base at J, with 12 bases between. Germline V lookup: CDR1 SGHTA, CDR2 FQGNSA. The CDR3 is 14 residues long. The CDR3 reads CASRVVGSQETQYF. The CDR3 DNA sequence: TGTGCCAGCAGGGTAGTGGGTTCCCAAGAGACCCAGTACTTC.

The chain links TRBV9 to TRBJ1-5; perhaps TRBD1 as D (5 bases). CDR1 SGDLS and CDR2 YYNGEE come from the germline V gene. CDR3 length equals 14 residues. V lost 7 bases and J 5 bases, leaving 16 bases between the germline ends. The CDR3 coding sequence is TGTGCCAGCGGGGGAGACAGCATCGATCAGCCCCAGCATTTT. This codes for CASGGDSIDQPQHF.

The sample holds a few counts of this clonotype. This chain uses TRBV4-1 with TRBJ1-4, with D possibly TRBD1 on 6 matching bases. The V and J ends lost 4 bases and 7 bases respectively, with 10 bases between them. This CDR3 region has 13 residues. The germline V gene encodes CDR1 MGHRA and CDR2 YSYEKL. CDR3 loop: CASSPVDSEKLFF. The CDR3 region has the DNA TGCGCCAGCAGCCCTGTGGACAGTGAAAAACTGTTTTTT.

The chain carries TRBV4-2 and TRBJ1-1; D call uncertain. Trimming shortened V by 3 bases and J by 7 bases, and 12 bases separated the two germline ends. This CDR3 region has 13 residues. Germline V gene lookup returns CDR1 LGHNA and CDR2 YNFKEQ. The CDR3 nucleotides read TGTGCCAGCAGCCAGCCCGGACGGGGTGAAGCTTTCTTT. This codes for CASSQPGRGEAFF.

This chain links TRBV4-3 with TRBJ2-3; perhaps TRBD2 as D (5 bases). CDR1 and CDR2 (germline): LGHNA, YSLEER. This CDR3 has 14 residues. Trimming removed 3 bases from V and 7 bases from J, with 14 bases in between. The CDR3 loop reads CASSQEVDGNTQYF. DNA for the CDR3: TGCGCCAGCAGCCAGGAGGTCGACGGAAATACGCAGTATTTT.